This TCR beta chain was observed in a study of T-cell reconstitution after alpha-beta-depleted transplantation in children (TCRdb year 2016). For context, the study as a whole: The study quantitatively tracked T-cell immune reconstitution after TCRalphabeta/CD19-depleted allogeneic hematopoietic cell transplantation in children using TCR repertoire profiling. General study outcomes and caveats: The frequencies of hyperexpanded clones fell over the following months, and after one year, T-cell counts and TCRbeta diversity were mostly attributed to newly produced T cells. In some patients, the high TCRbeta diversity seen at day 60 was put down to recipient T cells and intrathymic progenitors that had survived conditioning. The apparently early recovery of alphabetaT-cell counts about two months after transplant reportedly depended on only several hundred rapidly expanded clones that came from non-depleted graft cells.

In the case of this clonotype: This clone's antigen is unknown. No per-base quality is available; no much larger clone lies one base away.

The treatment or condition label corresponds to: allogeneic hematopoietic cell transplantation with graft depleted of TCRalphabeta T cells and CD19 B cells. The children who served as transplant recipients had been given grafts of TCRalphabeta/CD19-depleted allogeneic hematopoietic cells. Libraries were prepared through PCR. The sequencing machine was an Illumina HiSeq 2500. TCR libraries were prepared with molecular barcoding, using unique molecular identifiers to normalize TCRbeta repertoire quantification. TCRdb passed the public sequencing reads through fastp at Q25 and MiXCR, retaining productive beta sequences. For every CDR3 protein sequence, its rows merge into one entry that carries the most common genes and DNA. In all, the sample holds about 180,000 distinct CDR3 sequences, and 11% of those were seen once. About 12% of the sample is held by the ten biggest clonotypes. The CDR3 has 14 amino acids, counting the end cysteine and phenylalanine. Solely the CDR3 DNA is kept, with 42 bases framed from the first base. Cut back by 4 bases and 0 bases, the V and J ends lie 7 bases apart. The germline V gene (reference sequence) provides CDR1 LNHDA and CDR2 SQIVND.

This material consisted of PBMCs, taken before TCRalphabeta/CD19-depleted stem cell transplant. The rearrangement combines TRBV19 with TRBJ1-5; TRBD1 is a weak D gene call, 5 bases matching. The TCR comes from a boy between 2 and 15 years old with acute myeloid leukemia, due to receive a stem cell transplant. The CDR3 region: CASSTGSSNQPQHF. The DNA sequence reads TGTGCCAGTAGTACAGGGAGTAGCAATCAGCCCCAGCATTTT.